These 25 T cell receptor beta chains originate from one sample sequenced in a study of regulatory T cells in long-lasting Graves disease. Time point described: newly diagnosed GD, antithyroid drugs for less than 3 months. Preparation of the TCR library used RNA extracted from PBMCs. Investigators prepared the TCR beta libraries by applying iRepertoire HTBI primers and Arm-PCR of CDR3 regions. TCRdb re-called the multiplex PCR reads through MiXCR, storing one row per CDR3 protein. This sample has approximately 400,000 distinct CDR3 sequences; over 14% occur once, and the top ten carry around 7.6%. Separately, the same data were catalogued under a study of T cells in Graves' hyperthyroidism and ophthalmopathy.

This material consisted of peripheral blood mononuclear cells (PBMCs), taken at new diagnosis, from a patient treated with antithyroid drugs. These receptor sequences come from a woman aged 40 to 50 with Graves disease.

This chain uses TRBV6-1 with TRBJ2-7; weak D call: TRBD2 (6 bases). The germline V gene has CDR1 MNHNS and CDR2 SASEGT. The CDR3 is 14 residues long. V lost 6 bases, J lost 7 bases, and 19 bases lay in between. CDR3 bases: TGTGCCAGCAGCAGACGGACTACCGCGCGGGAGCAGTACTTC. This gives the protein CASSRRTTAREQYF.

The chain links TRBV7-2 to TRBJ1-1, with D maybe TRBD1 (5 bases). Deletions cut 5 bases from V and 7 bases from J, with 20 bases between. In germline, CDR1 is SGHTA, CDR2 FQGNSA. The CDR3 length is 15 residues. The CDR3 region has the DNA TGTGCCAGCAGCGAAGTCCTCTTGGGGCGGGGTGAAGCTTTCTTT. Translation: CASSEVLLGRGEAFF.

This clonotype was recorded many times. This chain joins TRBV19 and TRBJ1-1, with D hard to call. The V end was cut by 10 bases, the J end by 4 bases, with 16 bases between. Germline V gene data show CDR1 as LNHDA and CDR2 as SQIVND (reference sequence). This CDR3 is 13 amino acids long. CDR3 in DNA: TGTGCCACTTGGGCAGGTCGGGGCACTGAAGCTTTCTTT. Protein: CATWAGRGTEAFF.

This clonotype was counted a few times. This chain connects TRBV4-1 to TRBJ2-7, with unresolved D. V was cut by 0 bases and J by 0 bases, with 9 bases left in between. Per the germline V gene, CDR1 is MGHRA and CDR2 is YSYEKL. The CDR3 loop spans 15 amino acids. DNA of the CDR3: TGCGCCAGCAGCCAAGATGGTAAAGGCTCCTACGAGCAGTACTTC. Its protein is CASSQDGKGSYEQYF.

This clonotype was observed many times. The V call is TRBV27, the J call TRBJ2-7; 7 bases are a match to TRBD1. Germline loops: CDR1 MNHEY, CDR2 SMNVEV (reference sequence). The CDR3 spans 14 residues. The ends lost 6 bases at V and 1 base at J; junction bases unmatched: 6. The CDR3 sequence: CASRLAGGSYEQYF. In DNA, the CDR3 is TGTGCCAGCAGACTGGCAGGGGGTTCCTACGAGCAGTACTTC.

V usage is TRBV15 and J usage is TRBJ1-3; possible D gene TRBD1, 5 bases. Germline assignment: CDR1 LNHNV and CDR2 YYDKDF (reference sequence). This CDR3 has 14 amino acids. Trimming took 5 bases from V and 1 from J, leaving 9 bases between them. This CDR3 is CATSRTGSGNTIYF. The CDR3, as DNA: TGTGCCACCAGCCGAACAGGATCTGGAAACACCATATATTTT.

This clonotype was detected ten times or more. This sequence joins TRBV6-1 and TRBJ1-3; D unclear. Trimming took off 0 bases at V and 0 bases at J, with 15 bases between the two ends. The CDR3 loop spans 18 amino acids. CDR1 and CDR2 from the germline V gene are MNHNS and SASEGT. This chain's CDR3 is CASSEAGLAATSGNTIYF. The CDR3, as DNA: TGTGCCAGCAGTGAAGCAGGGTTAGCAGCAACCTCTGGAAACACCATATATTTT.

This clonotype was observed many times. The chain couples TRBV7-9 to TRBJ2-7, with 11 positions matching TRBD2. The V segment lost 7 bases and the J segment 3 bases; nucleotides outside the gene matches: 5. The CDR3 consists of 14 residues. Germline CDR1 SEHNR, CDR2 FQNEAQ (reference sequence). The CDR3 DNA reads TGTGCCAGCACCTCCCTAGCGGGAGGCTACGAGCAGTACTTC. Amino acid sequence: CASTSLAGGYEQYF. Full variable domain (rest looked up from reference TRBV7-9 and TRBJ2-7): DTGVSQNPRHKITKRGQNVTFRCDPISEHNRLYWYRQTLGQGPEFLTYFQNEAQLEKSRLLSDRFSAERPKGSFSTLEIQRTEQGDSAMYLCASTSLAGGYEQYFGPGTRLTVT.

This clonotype came up many times. CDR3 loop: CASSQGYLAGGGETQYF. In DNA form, the CDR3 reads TGTGCCAGCAGCCAAGGTTACCTAGCAGGAGGAGGTGAGACCCAGTACTTC. This sequence joins TRBV3-1 and TRBJ2-5, with D possibly being TRBD2 (5 bases). The CDR3 is 17 residues long. Germline values: CDR1 LGHDT, CDR2 YNNKEL (reference sequence). Deletions cut 1 base from V and 5 bases from J, with 20 bases between.

The table lists this clonotype with many counts. The rearrangement joins TRBV29-1 to TRBJ2-1; 11 bases are a match to TRBD2. From germline, CDR1 is SQVTM and CDR2 ANQGSEA. This CDR3 is built from 18 residues. The trim removed 4 bases at V and 0 bases at J, leaving 11 bases unmatched. CDR3 protein: CSVAGTSGSPGSYNEQFF. For the CDR3, the DNA is TGCAGCGTTGCCGGGACTAGCGGTTCTCCCGGCTCCTACAATGAGCAGTTCTTC.

The chain has TRBV7-9 and TRBJ1-2, with TRBD1 matching 7 bases. CDR3 length: 15 residues. Per germline, CDR1 SEHNR and CDR2 FQNEAQ (reference sequence). V lost 8 bases, J lost 4 bases, and 13 bases stayed unmatched. The CDR3 region has the DNA TGTGCCAGCGCAGCACTTAAAACAGGGGTCTATGGCTACACCTTC. Translating gives CASAALKTGVYGYTF.

The V call is TRBV7-9, the J call TRBJ2-1; 7 nucleotides align to TRBD2. V trimming: 2 bases; J trimming: 5 bases; junction bases outside the gene matches: 6. Germline V CDR1 and CDR2: SEHNR, FQNEAQ (reference sequence). There are 15 residues in the CDR3. CDR3 nucleotides: TGTGCCAGCAGCTTACTGGGACTACCCCACAATGAGCAGTTCTTC. It specifies CASSLLGLPHNEQFF.

This clonotype was picked up a small number of times. A single base separates this from a much larger clone, so it may be a read error. J is TRBJ2-1 and V is TRBV7-3; D may correspond to TRBD1 or TRBD2 (5 bases each). Deletions cut 8 bases from V and 4 bases from J, with 18 bases between. The CDR3 runs to 15 residues. Germline CDR1 SGHTA, CDR2 FQGTGA. The CDR3 is CASGPGRLAYNEQFF. CDR3 bases: TGTGCCAGCGGCCCGGGGCGGCTAGCTTACAATGAGCAGTTCTTC. The whole variable domain, filled in from reference TRBV7-3 and TRBJ2-1, reads GAGVSQTPSNKVTEKGKYVELRCDPISGHTALYWYRQSLGQGPEFLIYFQGTGAADDSGLPNDRFFAVRPEGSVSTLKIQRTERGDSAVYLCASGPGRLAYNEQFFGPGTRLTVL.

In this sample, this clonotype turned up many times. The chain links TRBV30 to TRBJ2-1, with TRBD2 matching 7 bases. The CDR3 runs 12 residues. V was pared by 4 bases and J by 9 bases, with 6 bases of the junction left unmatched. Germline values: CDR1 GTSNPN, CDR2 SVGIG (reference sequence). In DNA form, the CDR3 reads TGTGCCTGGAAGTCGGGAGGATTTGAGCAGTTCTTC. It translates to CAWKSGGFEQFF.

This clonotype was observed at least ten times. The chain employs TRBV11-2 and TRBJ2-3, with TRBD2 identical over 8 bases. CDR3 length equals 16 residues. CDR1 is SGHAT and CDR2 is FQNNGV in the germline V gene. Germline trimming cut 8 bases from V and 0 bases from J; bases unmatched to any gene: 10. Here the CDR3 DNA reads TGTGCCAGCTCTTCGTTCGCTAGCGGGAGCACAGATACGCAGTATTTT. This sequence encodes CASSSFASGSTDTQYF.

The V call is TRBV10-2, the J call TRBJ1-5; D might be TRBD1 (6 bases). The germline V and J ends were trimmed by 6 bases and 4 bases, with 16 bases remaining between them. CDR1 and CDR2 from the germline V gene are WSHSY and SAAADI. CDR3 length: 15 amino acids. CDR3: CASRGGAGQNQPQHF. CDR3 coding DNA: TGCGCCAGCAGGGGGGGGGCGGGACAAAATCAGCCCCAGCATTTT.

This clonotype came up many times. The rearrangement joins TRBV4-1 to TRBJ1-6; D not certain. The germline V gene encodes CDR1 MGHRA and CDR2 YSYEKL. The CDR3 sequence is 16 residues long. Trimming removed 0 bases at V and 7 bases at J, with 13 bases between. CDR3 loop: CASSQDRQLRNSPLHF. The CDR3 DNA sequence: TGCGCCAGCAGCCAAGATCGGCAGCTAAGGAATTCACCCCTCCACTTT.

The rearrangement joins TRBV19 to TRBJ2-2, with TRBD1 matching 9 bases. Unmatched junction bases numbered 8, after V lost 4 bases and J lost 8 bases. CDR1 and CDR2 from the germline V gene are LNHDA and SQIVND (reference sequence). CDR3 length: 15 residues. The CDR3, as DNA: TGTGCCAGTAGTAGGGACAGGGAAAGAGGTGGGGAGCTGTTTTTT. The encoded protein is CASSRDRERGGELFF.

There are many counts of this clonotype. The CDR3 nucleotides read TGTGCCAGCAGGAGACTAGCGGGGACGCCCTCCTACAATGAGCAGTTCTTC. The encoded protein is CASRRLAGTPSYNEQFF. This rearrangement joins TRBV7-9 to TRBJ2-1, with 11 bases that match TRBD2. Germline V lookup: CDR1 SEHNR, CDR2 FQNEAQ (reference sequence). The CDR3 consists of 17 residues. V trimming: 6 bases; J trimming: 0 bases; junction bases outside the gene matches: 7.

This clonotype was picked up a small number of times. This chain uses TRBV7-2 with TRBJ1-1; D call uncertain. The CDR3 sequence is 10 residues long. V dropped 2 bases and J dropped 10 bases, with 5 bases sitting between them. Germline CDR1 is SGHTA and CDR2 is FQGNSA. The CDR3 DNA reads TGTGCCAGCAGCTTATCCAGAGCTTTCTTT. Translation: CASSLSRAFF.

In the case of this clonotype: Since a much larger clone is just one base distant, this may be a read error. This sequence joins TRBV12-3 or TRBV12-4 and TRBJ1-5; no clear D. The germline V and J ends were trimmed by 11 bases and 2 bases, with 19 bases remaining between them. The CDR3 runs 15 residues. The CDR3 spells CAGTVGRIGNQPQHF. The CDR3 nucleotides read TGTGCCGGCACCGTTGGCAGGATCGGCAATCAGCCCCAGCATTTT.

This clonotype was found many times. The chain employs TRBV12-3 or TRBV12-4 and TRBJ2-3; D not certain. Between the trimmed V and J ends, which lost 4 bases and 4 bases, there was a span of 15 bases. This CDR3 contains 15 residues. CDR3 protein: CASSSWAQMPDTQYF. CDR3 coding DNA: TGTGCCAGCAGTTCCTGGGCGCAGATGCCAGATACGCAGTATTTT.

The table lists this clonotype with many counts. This chain uses TRBV28 with TRBJ1-2, with unresolved D. In germline, CDR1 is MDHEN, CDR2 SYDVKM. Deletions cut 8 bases from V and 8 bases from J, with 6 bases between. This CDR3 has 9 amino acids. The CDR3: CASRLGYTF. CDR3 bases: TGTGCCAGCCGCTTGGGCTACACCTTC.

The chain carries TRBV24-1 and TRBJ2-1, with 8 nucleotides matching TRBD1. CDR1 is KGHDR and CDR2 is SFDVKD in the germline V gene. This CDR3 comprises 15 residues. J gave up 6 bases and V 4 bases, and 7 bases lay outside the gene matches. Here the CDR3 DNA reads TGTGCCACCAGTGACGTGAGACAGGGGAGCAATGAGCAGTTCTTC. This gives the protein CATSDVRQGSNEQFF.

This clonotype was recorded at least ten times. The chain recombines TRBV5-1 with TRBJ2-5; TRBD1 or TRBD2 may be the D gene (5 bases each). V shed 5 bases and J shed 5 bases, with 13 bases lying between them. The germline V gene has CDR1 SGHRS and CDR2 YFSETQ. This CDR3 spans 13 amino acids. CDR3: CASSPGQRETQYF. The CDR3 DNA follows: TGCGCCAGCAGTCCGGGGCAAAGGGAGACCCAGTACTTC.